This TCR beta chain was recovered during a study of HIV-infected patients and healthy controls. Study-wide background: The CD4:CD8 ratio increased slightly in early therapy, but CD8 counts showed no consistent change. Points from the study as a whole: Compared with untreated HIV+ repertoires, healthy controls showed roughly threefold more distinct CDR3s and higher Shannon diversity. Compared with controls, mean Gini indices were significantly raised in HIV-infected repertoires, possibly indicating oligoclonality.

cDNA was made from about 500 ng RNA using alpha and beta constant primers. Separate chain-specific third strand synthesis with multiplexing indices produced the alpha and beta libraries. Ligation attached cDNA to a 5' RACE adapter that carried a random hexamer and SP2 site. MiXCR was run by TCRdb on the 5' RACE reads, yielding one entry per CDR3 protein. The sample lists over 6,500 distinct CDR3 sequences, 10% occurring once. The table lists this clonotype with many counts. What it recognizes is unknown. Trimming removed 4 bases from V and 4 bases from J, with 9 bases in between. The CDR3 covers 14 residues. CDR1 and CDR2 (germline): SGHDT, YYEEEE. Antiretroviral therapy had run roughly three months, about 14 weeks, before follow-up blood collection. No cell fractionation was done, so the repertoire covers all unsorted peripheral blood T cells.

Sequencing was performed on blood, taken during antiretroviral therapy. The source of this sequence is an adult with HIV infection. The chain has TRBV5-6 and TRBJ2-6; D uncertain. Here the CDR3 DNA reads TGTGCCAGCAGCCAAGGCCCCGGGGCCAACGTCCTGACTTTC. Amino acid sequence: CASSQGPGANVLTF.